This TCR beta chain was sequenced for a study of CD8 T cells in ankylosing spondylitis. General observations from the study: It was reported that disease-linked clones were significantly enriched in matched ankylosing spondylitis synovial fluid. Disease-linked clones displayed a CD8+ phenotype and appeared relatively rarely in peripheral blood. Previous work reported some of these motif variants in the synovial fluid and blood of reactive arthritis.

A quantitative 5'-RACE method, one with molecular barcodes, was used to make TCR beta libraries. Each CDR3 protein gets one entry after TCRdb re-called the 5' RACE reads with MiXCR. The data show more than 150,000 distinct CDR3 sequences, with about 13% seen just once and approximately 15% held by the top ten. This clonotype was counted a few times. The antigen is undetermined. J lost 1 base, V lost 5 bases, and 7 bases had no gene match. The germline gives CDR1 SEHNR, CDR2 FQNEAQ (reference sequence). This CDR3 contains 17 residues. Sequencing was done on a sample of blood, either unsorted or a sorted T cell fraction (not recorded which). The gene calls are TRBV7-9 and TRBJ2-1, with TRBD1 identical over 11 bases. The origin of this receptor is a male donor with ankylosing spondylitis or in good health (not recorded which). For the CDR3, the DNA is TGTGCCAGCAGCCCCCTTGGGACAGGGGGTTCCTACAATGAGCAGTTCTTC. As protein: CASSPLGTGGSYNEQFF.